The clone carrying this T cell receptor beta chain was detected ten times or more. This record belongs to a study of patients and donors after allogeneic stem cell transplantation. TCRdb fed the RT-PCR reads into MiXCR, producing one record per CDR3 protein. The sample records tens of thousands of distinct CDR3 sequences, 4.5% to 5% being singletons. Per germline, CDR1 SNHLY and CDR2 FYNNEI. The J segment lost 9 bases and the V segment lost 6 bases, leaving 6 bases of the junction unmatched. The CDR3 is 12 amino acids. This TCR came from a human donor who was either an allogeneic HSCT recipient or a stem cell or donor lymphocyte infusion donor (not recorded which). It is not recorded whose cells these are; they may come from a transplant donor. The rearrangement joins TRBV2 to TRBJ2-3; 7 bases are shared with TRBD1. Material: blood, either unsorted or a sorted T cell fraction (not recorded which). The CDR3 here is CASSGQGETQYF. Written as DNA, the CDR3 is TGTGCCAGCAGCGGGCAGGGGGAGACGCAGTATTTT.